This T cell receptor (beta chain) was profiled in a study of blood T cell repertoires in COVID-19 (dated by TCRdb to between 2020 and 2021). Some background on the complete study: Samples covering the acute and convalescent phases of COVID-19 were provided by collaborators in the United States, Italy and Spain. The prospective study material was composed of cDNA or gDNA derived from T cells, B-cell-depleted T cells, or PBMCs. The dataset comprised deeply sampled blood TCRbeta repertoires from subjects exposed to, actively infected with, or recovered from COVID-19. The repertoires were released in a freely available public database meant as a resource for research on the immune response to SARS-CoV-2. The samples were drawn from the first 160 participants of the ongoing ImmuneRACE study and from over a thousand subjects provided by 6 global collaborators. Nearly every sample came with metadata listing a de-identified subject ID, COVID-19 status, age in years and sex. HLA class I and class II types, where available, came from metadata supplied by the sample provider rather than from assay-based typing.

Points on this clone: Its antigen target is currently unknown. No quality values exist for individual bases; no much larger clone is one base distant.

Each collaborating institution followed its own protocols to collect whole blood in K2EDTA tubes. Collaborator samples were shipped for TCRbeta analysis as frozen whole blood, isolated PBMCs, or DNA extracted from either sample type. TCRbeta CDR3 regions were amplified from genomic DNA by means of the immunoSEQ Assay, a bias-controlled multiplex PCR. As for the authors' bioinformatics: The number of nucleated cells in each sample was estimated from the amplification of reference gene primers within the assay. Sequence reads were collapsed and filtered to measure the absolute abundance of every unique TCRbeta CDR3 rearrangement. For each sample, productive Simpson clonality was calculated by taking the square root of Simpson's diversity index across productive rearrangements. Here the immuneACCESS table is served through TCRdb, limited to in-frame sequences with V and J called. Missing clones are a known gap in these copies; in checked studies unresolved V genes cover under half, and the rest lacks a known reason. That table is the source of V, J and clone size, and D and trimming were worked out from the DNA. Here the sample has more than 50,000 clones; 90% occur a single time. The biggest ten clones account for about 3.1% of the sample.

Here is what the overall study found, with its caveats: Clinical and demographic metadata were provided uncurated, with the amount varying by source and participant.

The CDR3 contains 13 residues, cysteine and phenylalanine counted. Only the CDR3 part of the read is kept: 39 bases, read in frame from the first base. Taken from the germline V gene, the CDR1 and CDR2 loops are KGHDR and SFDVKD. V gives up 12 bases and J gives up 0 bases, and the segment between their germline ends measures 13 bases. The sequence links TRBV24-1 to TRBJ1-2; the D gene lacks a confident call. This clonotype was obtained from a human donor in a cohort sampled during active COVID-19. Sequenced input: peripheral blood. The CDR3 reads as follows: CAPIQEANYGYTF. The DNA sequence reads TGTGCCCCGATCCAGGAAGCTAACTATGGCTACACCTTC.